This TCR beta chain appears in the sequencing data of a study of blood T cell repertoires in COVID-19 (dated by TCRdb to 2020 to 2021). The study in broad terms: Collaborator samples came from the United States, Italy and Spain and covered acute and convalescent phases of COVID-19. The prospective study material was composed of cDNA or gDNA derived from T cells, B-cell-depleted T cells, or PBMCs. Subjects who had been exposed to COVID-19, were actively infected with it, or had recovered from it provided the deeply sampled blood TCRbeta repertoires that made up the dataset. A freely available public database, intended as a resource for researchers studying the immune response to SARS-CoV-2, is where the repertoires were released. Samples came from the ongoing ImmuneRACE study (first 160 participants) plus 1,254 subjects from 6 global collaborators. Sample metadata almost always included a de-identified subject ID, COVID-19 status, age in years and sex. Where available, HLA class I and class II types were taken from metadata supplied by the sample provider and were not determined by assay-based typing.

TCRbeta CDR3 regions were amplified from genomic DNA by means of the immunoSEQ Assay, a bias-controlled multiplex PCR. In the original analysis: The number of nucleated cells in each sample was estimated by amplification of reference gene primers within the assay. To quantify the absolute abundance of each unique TCRbeta CDR3 rearrangement, sequence reads were collapsed and filtered. For each sample, productive Simpson clonality was calculated as the square root of Simpson's diversity index across productive rearrangements. TCRdb obtained this table from immuneACCESS and retained in-frame rearrangements with V and J assigned. These tables miss some clones; where compared with another copy, unresolved V genes account for less than half of the shortfall, and the remainder is unexplained. That table supplies the V and J calls and clone size; D and trimming were determined from the DNA. In all, the sample holds hundreds of thousands of clones, and roughly 89% of those were seen once. Clones ranked in the top ten supply almost 1.5% of the sample.

Overall results and qualifications from the work: Clinical and demographic metadata were provided uncurated, with the amount varying by source and participant.

Each collaborating institution followed its own protocols to collect whole blood in K2EDTA tubes. Collaborator samples were shipped for TCRbeta analysis as frozen whole blood, isolated PBMCs, or DNA extracted from either sample type. The CDR1 and CDR2 encoded by the germline V gene are SGHTS and YDEGEE. The CDR3 numbers 18 residues from cysteine through phenylalanine. Here the CDR3 DNA is all that survives: 54 bases in frame from base 1. At the junction V is shortened by 3 bases and J by 0 bases; bases outside the gene matches: 11. A remark on this clone: The antigen it binds to is not known. No base qualities exist here, and no much larger clone lies one base off it.

Sequenced input: peripheral blood. This receptor was obtained from a young woman with active or convalescent COVID-19. The V gene is TRBV5-8 and the J gene is TRBJ1-1; 10 bases in between match TRBD1. The base sequence is TGTGCCAGCAGCTCCCGGGACAGGGGCCTACTTGTGAACACTGAAGCTTTCTTT. It is translated as CASSSRDRGLLVNTEAFF. Beyond the CDR3, the reference TRBV5-8 and TRBJ1-1 genes provide the residues; the full variable domain reads: EAGVTQSPTHLIKTRGQQATLRCSPISGHTSVYWYQQALGLGLQFLLWYDEGEERNRGNFPPRFSGRQFPNYSSELNVNALELEDSALYLCASSSRDRGLLVNTEAFFGQGTRLTVV.